The clone carrying this T cell receptor (beta chain) has more than one count but fewer than ten. Its antigen is currently unknown. The germline gene is not matched at one end of the junction; a read error may be the cause. A second PCR of about 7 to 12 cycles used a sample-barcoded 5' primer and a J-beta primer mix. TCRdb re-analysed the 5' RACE reads in MiXCR, keeping a single row per CDR3 protein. The sample consists of 780,000 or so distinct CDR3 sequences, approximately 25% of them appearing once. This sample stems from a study of blood T cells in healthy people across ages. Whole-study findings and limits: A roughly linear age-dependent decrease characterized TCR beta diversity per million T cells.

Germline loops: CDR1 SQVTM, CDR2 ANQGSEA. The CDR3 contains 12 residues. These same records also appear under a second study, on T cells of mothers and their children. That report adds: The authors identified no persistent microchimeric T cell clones.

The TCR sequence derives from a boy between 10 and 17 years old in good health. Sequenced: blood. This chain uses TRBV29-1 with TRBJ2-7, with a tentative D call TRBD1 (6 bases). The CDR3 spells CSAEVFRGEQYF. CDR3 sequence (DNA): TGCAGCGCTGAAGTTTTCAGGGGCGAGCAGTACTTC.